This T cell receptor (beta chain) is from a study of radiotherapy plus CTLA-4 blockade in lung cancer. This CDR3 region has 14 residues. Germline values: CDR1 SNHLY, CDR2 FYNNEI. V dropped 10 bases and J dropped 1 base, with 15 bases sitting between them. Measured with immunoSEQ multiplex PCR; TCRdb has only the in-frame clones, and not every one. The sample consists of tens of thousands of clones, about nine tenths of them appearing once. The table lists this clone with a few counts. The genes are TRBV2 and TRBJ2-3; no clear D gene. The starting material was peripheral blood, obtained from a patient treated with radiotherapy plus ipilimumab. The sequence came from a human donor with non-small cell lung cancer that progressed on radiotherapy plus ipilimumab. The CDR3 DNA reads as TGTGCCATCACAGAGAAGGTCGGCACAGATACGCAGTATTTT. Its protein product is CAITEKVGTDTQYF.